This section outlines one TCR beta chain sequence together with its context. Sequencing of TCR beta covered CD8+ and CD4+ T cells obtained from blood. With random hexamers, 0.5 to 1 ug RNA was reverse transcribed. Amplification of TCR beta CDR3 across 54 Vbeta and 13 Jbeta was performed with immunoSEQ multiplex PCR. TCRdb processed the immunoSEQ multiplex PCR reads anew with MiXCR; each CDR3 protein has one entry. The table shows a few hundred thousand distinct CDR3 sequences, with 92% occurring only once. These data belong to a study of CD8 T cells in Susac syndrome. Germline V gives CDR1 DFQATT, CDR2 SNEGSKA (reference sequence). V was shortened by 3 bases and J by 0 bases, with 12 bases between the two germline ends. The CDR3 spans 16 residues.

The clonotype was recovered from a human donor with multiple sclerosis. The rearrangement joins TRBV20-1 to TRBJ1-6; D is undetermined. The sample taken for sequencing was CD4+ T cells from PBMCs. CDR3 bases: TGCAGTGCTAGCCGCGTTGTCAGCTCCTATAATTCACCCCTCCACTTT. It specifies CSASRVVSSYNSPLHF.